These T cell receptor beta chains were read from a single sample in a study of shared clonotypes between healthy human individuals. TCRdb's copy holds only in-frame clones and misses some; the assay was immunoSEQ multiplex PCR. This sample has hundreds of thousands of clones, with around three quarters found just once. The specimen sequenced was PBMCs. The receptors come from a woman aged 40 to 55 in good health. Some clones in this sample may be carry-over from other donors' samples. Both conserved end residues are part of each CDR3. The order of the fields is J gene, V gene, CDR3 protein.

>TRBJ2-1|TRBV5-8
CASSTGTARPYNEQFF
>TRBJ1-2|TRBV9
CASSVEDSGFAYGYTF
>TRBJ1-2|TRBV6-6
CASTRGVGYGYTF
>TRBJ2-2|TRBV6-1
CASSSGRVATGELFF
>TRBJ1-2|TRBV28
CASSSGTGLHSYYGYTF
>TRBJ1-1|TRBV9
CASSARTGVNTEAFF
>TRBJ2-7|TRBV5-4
CASSLSPTSTRYEQYF
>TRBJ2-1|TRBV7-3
CASSLTFASEQFF
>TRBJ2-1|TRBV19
CASSTFREGEQFF
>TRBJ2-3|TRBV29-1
CSVKPDVGGTDTQYF
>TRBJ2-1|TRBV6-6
CATFSLAGDEQFF
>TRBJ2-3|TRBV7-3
CASSPNFGDTQYF
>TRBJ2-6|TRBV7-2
CASSELDFSGANVLTF
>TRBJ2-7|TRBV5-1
CASRETGGVDEQYF
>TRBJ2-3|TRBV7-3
CASSQLGDTQYF
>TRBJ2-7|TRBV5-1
CASSSRDRGHYEQYF
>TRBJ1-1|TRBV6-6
CASNTVGTEAFF
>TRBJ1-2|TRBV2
CASRGTEYYGYTF
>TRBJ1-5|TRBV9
CASSVGGGGQPQHF
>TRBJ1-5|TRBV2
CASSERWTGGKGGQPQHF
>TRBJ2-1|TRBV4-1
CASSQVGGHPRGSPFF